The clone carrying this T cell receptor beta chain showed up just a few times. Next came a second PCR, run for about 7 to 12 cycles, which used a sample-barcoded 5' primer along with a J-beta primer mix. TCRdb reprocessed the 5' RACE reads with MiXCR, giving one entry per CDR3 protein. Altogether more than 900,000 distinct CDR3 sequences are present, under 30% being singletons, with the ten largest covering around 0.75%. This CDR3 has 12 amino acids. V lost 3 bases to trimming and J lost 11 bases, with 10 bases between them. This sample is drawn from a study of blood T cells in healthy people across ages. These data also formed part of another study, on T cells of mothers and their children.

V is TRBV12-3 or TRBV12-4 and J is TRBJ1-4; possible D gene TRBD1, 5 bases. Sequencing used blood. This TCR derives from a girl aged 2 to 9 in good health. CDR3: CASSFGGDKLFF. The CDR3 DNA reads TGTGCCAGCAGTTTCGGGGGTGATAAACTGTTTTTT.